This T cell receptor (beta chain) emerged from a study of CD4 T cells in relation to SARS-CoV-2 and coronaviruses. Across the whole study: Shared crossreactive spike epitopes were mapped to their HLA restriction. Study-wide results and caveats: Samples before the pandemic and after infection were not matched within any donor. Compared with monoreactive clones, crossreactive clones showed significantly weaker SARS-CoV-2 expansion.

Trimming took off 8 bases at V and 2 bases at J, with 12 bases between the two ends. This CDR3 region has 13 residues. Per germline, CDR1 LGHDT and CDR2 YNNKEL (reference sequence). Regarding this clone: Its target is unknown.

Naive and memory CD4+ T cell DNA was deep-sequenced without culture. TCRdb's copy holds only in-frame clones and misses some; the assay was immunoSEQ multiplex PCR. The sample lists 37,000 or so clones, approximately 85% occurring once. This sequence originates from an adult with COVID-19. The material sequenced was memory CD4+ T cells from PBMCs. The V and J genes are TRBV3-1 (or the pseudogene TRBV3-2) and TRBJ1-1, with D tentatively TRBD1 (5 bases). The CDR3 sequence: CASGAGSNTEAFF. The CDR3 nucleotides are TGTGCCAGCGGAGCAGGGAGCAACACTGAAGCTTTCTTT.